The rows below give T cell receptor beta chains drawn from one sample of a study of T cell responses to AZD1222 COVID-19 vaccine. Produced via immunoSEQ multiplex PCR; TCRdb's table is partial and in-frame only. The sample shows about 180,000 clones, 80% to 90% of them seen only once. The input for sequencing was peripheral blood, taken 28 days after the second AZD1222 dose. The receptors were gathered from an adult who received the AZD1222 COVID-19 vaccine. CDR3s include the opening cysteine and the closing phenylalanine or tryptophan. A D gene is named only where the DNA matches it firmly. Some rows have no size entry. The others give once, few or many, or a class for an expanded clone.

CDR3	DNA	V	J	size	D
CASSLAFGTTAYEQYF	TGTGCCAGCAGCTTAGCATTCGGGACTACCGCCTACGAGCAGTACTTC	TRBV7-8	TRBJ2-7	.	TRBD2
CASSFGHDSYEQYF	TGTGCCAGCAGCTTTGGGCACGACTCCTACGAGCAGTACTTC	TRBV7-8	TRBJ2-7	once	.
CASSESALGPNEKLFF	TGTGCCAGCAGTGAATCCGCGTTGGGGCCTAATGAAAAACTGTTTTTT	TRBV6-1	TRBJ1-4	.	.
CSAALNTEAFF	TGCAGCGCCGCCCTGAACACTGAAGCTTTCTTT	TRBV29-1	TRBJ1-1	.	.
CASSRASGEVEQYF	TGTGCCAGTAGTCGGGCTAGCGGGGAGGTCGAGCAGTACTTC	TRBV19	TRBJ2-7	.	TRBD2
CASSLVGDSRNEKLFF	TGTGCCAGCAGCTTGGTCGGGGACAGCCGTAATGAAAAACTGTTTTTT	TRBV5-5	TRBJ1-4	.	TRBD1
CASRAGGTTDTQYF	TGTGCCAGCAGGGCAGGGGGCACCACAGATACGCAGTATTTT	TRBV2	TRBJ2-3	.	TRBD1
CSVEDRAAGETF	TGCAGCGTTGAGGACAGGGCAGCGGGGGAGACTTTT	TRBV29-1	TRBJ1-4	.	TRBD1
CASSFQRYSTDTQYF	TGTGCCAGCAGCTTCCAGCGGTATAGCACAGATACGCAGTATTTT	TRBV13	TRBJ2-3	.	.
CASSPRTGDNYGYTF	TGTGCCAGCAGCCCACGGACAGGGGATAACTATGGCTACACCTTC	TRBV7-9	TRBJ1-2	.	TRBD1
CASSSSPDHQETQYF	TGTGCCAGCAGCTCCTCGCCGGACCACCAAGAGACCCAGTACTTC	TRBV7-2	TRBJ2-5	.	.
CATSQRPGNGPDTQYF	TGTGCCACCAGCCAGAGACCGGGAAATGGTCCAGATACGCAGTATTTT	TRBV15	TRBJ2-3	.	.
CASLLRAYNEQFF	TGTGCCAGCTTATTACGGGCCTACAATGAGCAGTTCTTC	TRBV19	TRBJ2-1	.	.